This T cell receptor (beta chain) was sequenced during a study of blood T cell repertoires in COVID-19. About the study: The analysed material was cDNA or gDNA that came from T cells, B-cell-depleted T cells, or PBMCs.

Profiling relied on immunoSEQ multiplex PCR, and the TCRdb table lists in-frame clones only, not all of them. This repertoire shows about 140,000 clones, 65% to 85% found once; its top ten account for around 1.8%. The CDR3 totals 13 residues. With 5 bases removed from V and 4 bases from J, the gap between germline ends came to 13 bases. Germline V gene lookup returns CDR1 SGDLS and CDR2 YYNGEE. This sequence joins TRBV9 and TRBJ2-7; no firm D call. Sequencing was performed on peripheral blood. This TCR came from a woman aged 60-70 years with acute or convalescent COVID-19. CDR3 sequence reads: CASSPYARYEQYF. In DNA, the CDR3 is TGTGCCAGCAGTCCTTATGCGAGGTACGAGCAGTACTTC.